This T cell receptor (beta chain) is drawn from a study of T cell responses to AZD1222 COVID-19 vaccine. Overall study results and limits: Repertoire sampling happened only post peak T cell response. Along spike, vaccine-associated CD4 TCRs were found throughout, with dominance at 160-218 and 743-854. Increases in Spike-specific TCR breadth and depth were seen after two AZD1222 doses.

With regard to this clone: Its target is not known.

V gave up 5 bases and J gave up 1 base, with 10 bases separating them. The CDR3 runs 13 residues. CDR1 and CDR2 (germline): SGHRS, YFSETQ. TCRdb keeps only in-frame clones here, not all; method: immunoSEQ multiplex PCR. The sample lists around 120,000 clones, 88% seen once, with roughly 2.4% in the top ten. The sequencing here drew on peripheral blood, taken on day 0 of AZD1222 vaccination. V and J are TRBV5-1 and TRBJ2-7, with D possibly being TRBD1 (5 bases). The TCR originated in an adult in good health. CDR3 amino acids: CASSFQGSYEQYF. As DNA, the CDR3 is TGCGCCAGCAGTTTTCAGGGTTCCTACGAGCAGTACTTC.